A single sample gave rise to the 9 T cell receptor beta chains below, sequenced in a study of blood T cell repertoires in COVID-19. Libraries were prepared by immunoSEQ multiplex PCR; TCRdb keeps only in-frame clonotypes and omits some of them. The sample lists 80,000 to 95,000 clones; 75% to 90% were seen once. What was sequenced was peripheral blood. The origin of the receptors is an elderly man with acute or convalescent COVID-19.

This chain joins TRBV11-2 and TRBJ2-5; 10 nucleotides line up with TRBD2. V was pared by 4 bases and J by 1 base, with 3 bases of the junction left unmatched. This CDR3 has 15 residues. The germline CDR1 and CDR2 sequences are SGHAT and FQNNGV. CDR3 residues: CASSYSGRRQETQYF. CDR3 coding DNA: TGTGCCAGCAGCTATAGCGGGAGGCGCCAAGAGACCCAGTACTTC.

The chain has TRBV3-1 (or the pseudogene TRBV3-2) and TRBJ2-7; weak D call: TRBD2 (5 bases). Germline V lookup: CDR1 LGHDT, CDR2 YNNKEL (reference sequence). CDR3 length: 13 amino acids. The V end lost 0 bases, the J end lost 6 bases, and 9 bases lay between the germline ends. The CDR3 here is CASSQDSRGEQYF. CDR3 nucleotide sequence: TGTGCCAGCAGCCAAGATAGTCGGGGCGAGCAGTACTTC.

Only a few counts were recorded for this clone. CDR3 in amino acids: CASSRDTHNEQFF. The CDR3, as DNA: TGTGCCAGCAGCCGGGACACCCACAATGAGCAGTTCTTC. J is TRBJ2-1 and V is TRBV9; D might be TRBD1 (6 bases). The V gene's germline CDR1 is SGDLS and CDR2 YYNGEE. The CDR3 length is 13 residues. V lost 4 bases, J lost 5 bases, and 10 bases lay in between.

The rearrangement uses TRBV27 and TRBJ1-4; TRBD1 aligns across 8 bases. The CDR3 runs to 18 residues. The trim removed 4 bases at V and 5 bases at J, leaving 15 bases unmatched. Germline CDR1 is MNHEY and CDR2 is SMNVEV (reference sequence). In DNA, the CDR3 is TGTGCCAGCAGTTACCTCCGCCCAAACAGGGGGGGAAATGAAAAACTGTTTTTT. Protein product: CASSYLRPNRGGNEKLFF.

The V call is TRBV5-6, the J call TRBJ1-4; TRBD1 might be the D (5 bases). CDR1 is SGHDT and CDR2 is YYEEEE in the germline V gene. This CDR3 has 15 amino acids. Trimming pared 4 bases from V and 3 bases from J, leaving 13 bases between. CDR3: CASSGGLGPNEKLFF. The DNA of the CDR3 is TGTGCCAGCAGCGGGGGGTTAGGCCCTAATGAAAAACTGTTTTTT.

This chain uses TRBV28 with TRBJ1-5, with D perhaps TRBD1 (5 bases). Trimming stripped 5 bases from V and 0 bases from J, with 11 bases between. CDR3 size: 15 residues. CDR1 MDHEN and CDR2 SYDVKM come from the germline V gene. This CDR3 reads CASSTLRGSNQPQHF. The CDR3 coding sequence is TGTGCCAGCAGTACTTTAAGGGGTAGCAATCAGCCCCAGCATTTT. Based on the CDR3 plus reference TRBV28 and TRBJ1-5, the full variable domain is DVKVTQSSRYLVKRTGEKVFLECVQDMDHENMFWYRQDPGLGLRLIYFSYDVKMKEKGDIPEGYSVSREKKERFSLILESASTNQTSMYLCASSTLRGSNQPQHFGDGTRLSIL.

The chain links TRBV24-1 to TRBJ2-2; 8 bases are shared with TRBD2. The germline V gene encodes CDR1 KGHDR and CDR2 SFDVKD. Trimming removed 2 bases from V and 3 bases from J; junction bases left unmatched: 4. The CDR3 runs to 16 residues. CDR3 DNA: TGTGCCACCAGTGATTCCCGCGGGGGGTACACCGGGGAGCTGTTTTTT. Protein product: CATSDSRGGYTGELFF.

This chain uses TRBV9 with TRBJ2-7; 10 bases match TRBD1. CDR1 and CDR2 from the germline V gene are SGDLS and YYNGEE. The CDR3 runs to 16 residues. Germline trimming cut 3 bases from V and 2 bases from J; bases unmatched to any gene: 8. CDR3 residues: CASSGAGTGVPYEQYF. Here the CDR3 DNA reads TGTGCCAGCAGCGGAGCCGGGACAGGGGTCCCCTACGAGCAGTACTTC.

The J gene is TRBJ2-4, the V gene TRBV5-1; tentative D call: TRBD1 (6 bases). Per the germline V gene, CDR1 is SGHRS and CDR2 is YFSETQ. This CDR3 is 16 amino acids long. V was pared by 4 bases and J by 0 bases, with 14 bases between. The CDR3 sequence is CASSVGQLIAKNIQYF. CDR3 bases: TGCGCCAGCAGCGTCGGACAGCTAATAGCCAAAAACATTCAGTACTTC.